Sequencing of this TCR beta chain was carried out in a study of PD-1 blockade in mismatch repair-deficient tumors. Study summary: All were previously treated, progressing patients with 12 mismatch repair-deficient cancer types. Study outcomes and limitations: After pembrolizumab, tumor-resident clones rose rapidly, then generally contracted before radiologic responses.

Mismatch repair deficiency was confirmed in all patients, by PCR or immunohistochemistry. TCRs were sequenced from a few patients responding to pembrolizumab. TCRdb keeps only in-frame clones here, not all; method: immunoSEQ multiplex PCR. The table has about 34,000 clones, 75% to 90% seen once. This clone has more than one count but fewer than ten. What it binds is unknown. The CDR3 is 14 residues long. V dropped 6 bases and J dropped 0 bases, with 12 bases sitting between them. Germline V lookup: CDR1 MDHEN, CDR2 SYDVKM. This clonotype was obtained from an adult with mismatch repair-deficient cancer. This chain connects TRBV28 to TRBJ2-7; D perhaps matches TRBD1 (6 bases). This material consisted of PBMCs, taken roughly 6 weeks after starting pembrolizumab. CDR3 coding DNA: TGTGCCAGCAGCTCTCCAGGGGCCTCCTACGAGCAGTACTTC. Its translation: CASSSPGASYEQYF. Full variable domain (rest looked up from reference TRBV28 and TRBJ2-7): DVKVTQSSRYLVKRTGEKVFLECVQDMDHENMFWYRQDPGLGLRLIYFSYDVKMKEKGDIPEGYSVSREKKERFSLILESASTNQTSMYLCASSSPGASYEQYFGPGTRLTVT.